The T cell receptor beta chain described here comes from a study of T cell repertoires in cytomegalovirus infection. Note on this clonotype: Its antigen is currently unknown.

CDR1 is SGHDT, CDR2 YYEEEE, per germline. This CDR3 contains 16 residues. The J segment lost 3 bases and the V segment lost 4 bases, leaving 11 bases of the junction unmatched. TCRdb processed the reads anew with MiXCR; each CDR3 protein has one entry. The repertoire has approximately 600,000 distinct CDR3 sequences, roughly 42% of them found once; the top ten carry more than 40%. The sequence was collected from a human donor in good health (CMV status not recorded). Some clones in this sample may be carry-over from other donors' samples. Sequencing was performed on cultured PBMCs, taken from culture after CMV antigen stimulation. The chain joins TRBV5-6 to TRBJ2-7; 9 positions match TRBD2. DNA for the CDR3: TGTGCCAGCAGCACATTTAGCGGGGGCCCTGACTACGAGCAGTACTTC. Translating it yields CASSTFSGGPDYEQYF. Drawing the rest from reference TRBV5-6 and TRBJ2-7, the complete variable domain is DAGVTQSPTHLIKTRGQQVTLRCSPKSGHDTVSWYQQALGQGPQFIFQYYEEEERQRGNFPDRFSGHQFPNYSSELNVNALLLGDSALYLCASSTFSGGPDYEQYFGPGTRLTVT.